This TCR beta chain appears in the sequencing data of a study of OX40 agonist ivuxolimab in advanced cancers. Study context: The patients got ivuxolimab, which is an agonistic anti-OX40 (CD134) antibody. Study-wide points: Part of the nonresponder group also had normalized T-cell clonal expansion that was low.

The CDR3 runs to 13 residues. V was clipped by 3 bases and J by 4 bases, with 10 bases between them. Germline-derived CDR1 and CDR2 are SGHNT and YYREEE (reference sequence). Profiled with immunoSEQ multiplex PCR; TCRdb holds only in-frame clones, not every one. The sample holds under 30,000 clones, around four fifths seen once. Comment on this clone: No antigen is known for it.

Sampling times: baseline, cycle 4 day 1, cycle 7 day 1. The chain has TRBV5-4 and TRBJ1-1; D is possibly TRBD1 (5 bases). This sequence originates from an adult with an advanced solid tumor such as melanoma, head and neck, liver or kidney cancer. Sequenced material: CD4+ or CD8+ T cells sorted from blood, taken in a trial of the OX40 agonist ivuxolimab. The DNA of the CDR3 is TGTGCCAGCAGCTATGCGGGGGGCACTGAAGCTTTCTTT. Its translation is CASSYAGGTEAFF.